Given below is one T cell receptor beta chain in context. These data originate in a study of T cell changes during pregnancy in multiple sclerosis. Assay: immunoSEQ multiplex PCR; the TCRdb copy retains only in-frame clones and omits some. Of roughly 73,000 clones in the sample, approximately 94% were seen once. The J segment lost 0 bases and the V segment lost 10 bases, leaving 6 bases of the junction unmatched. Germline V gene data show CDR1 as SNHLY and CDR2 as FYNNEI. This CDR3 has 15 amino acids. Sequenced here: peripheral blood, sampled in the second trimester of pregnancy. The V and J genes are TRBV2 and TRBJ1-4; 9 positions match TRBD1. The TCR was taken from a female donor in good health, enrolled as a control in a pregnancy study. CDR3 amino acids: CATQTGGATNEKLFF. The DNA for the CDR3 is TGTGCCACCCAGACAGGGGGTGCAACTAATGAAAAACTGTTTTTT. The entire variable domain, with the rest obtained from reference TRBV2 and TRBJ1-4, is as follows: EPEVTQTPSHQVTQMGQEVILRCVPISNHLYFYWYRQILGQKVEFLVSFYNNEISEKSEIFDDQFSVERPDGSNFTLKIRSTKLEDSAMYFCATQTGGATNEKLFFGSGTQLSVL.